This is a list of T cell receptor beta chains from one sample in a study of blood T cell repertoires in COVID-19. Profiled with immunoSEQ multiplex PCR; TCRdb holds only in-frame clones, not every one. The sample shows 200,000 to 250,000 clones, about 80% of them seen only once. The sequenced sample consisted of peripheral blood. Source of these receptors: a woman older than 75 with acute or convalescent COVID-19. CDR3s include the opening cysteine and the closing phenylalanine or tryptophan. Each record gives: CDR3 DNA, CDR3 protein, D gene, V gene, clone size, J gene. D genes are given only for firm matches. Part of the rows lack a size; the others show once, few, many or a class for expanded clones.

TGTGCCAGCAGCCTGGACAGGAACACTGAAGCTTTCTTT,CASSLDRNTEAFF,.,TRBV11-2,.,TRBJ1-1
TGTGCCAGCAGGGGAGCAGGGGCAGCTAATGAAAAACTGTTTTTT,CASRGAGAANEKLFF,.,TRBV11-3,once,TRBJ1-4
TGTGCCAGCAGAACGACAGGGGTAGGGGCCAACGTCCTGACTTTC,CASRTTGVGANVLTF,TRBD1,TRBV6-5,.,TRBJ2-6
TGCGCCAGCAGCTCGTGGGGACTCACCCCGGGAGATACGCAGTATTTT,CASSSWGLTPGDTQYF,.,TRBV5-1,.,TRBJ2-3
TGTGCCAGTAGTCGCACGGGACAGTATAATTCACCCCTCCACTTT,CASSRTGQYNSPLHF,TRBD1,TRBV19,.,TRBJ1-6
TGCGCCAGCAGCCAGGGGGCGGGGGCAATAGCTTTCTATGGCTACACCTTC,CASSQGAGAIAFYGYTF,.,TRBV4-1,.,TRBJ1-2
TGTGCCAGCAGTGAGGGGACTAGCGGGAGGGTTTATGACACCGGGGAGCTGTTTTTT,CASSEGTSGRVYDTGELFF,TRBD2,TRBV6-1,.,TRBJ2-2
TGTGCCAGCAGCGACCAACCGGGGAGGGCGGCCGGGGAGCTGTTTTTT,CASSDQPGRAAGELFF,TRBD2,TRBV7-3,.,TRBJ2-2
TGTGCCAGCAGGGGACAGCAATACAATGAGCAGTTCTTC,CASRGQQYNEQFF,TRBD1,TRBV28,.,TRBJ2-1
TGTGCCAGCAGTTTGCCAGGGAACACTGAAGCTTTCTTT,CASSLPGNTEAFF,.,TRBV28,.,TRBJ1-1
TGTGCCAGCAGCTTAAGACTAGCGGGAGGCGGTTACGAGCAGTACTTC,CASSLRLAGGGYEQYF,TRBD2,TRBV7-2,.,TRBJ2-7
TGTGCCAGCCGGCCCCGCGAGGGGGCTTATGGCTACACCTTC,CASRPREGAYGYTF,TRBD1,TRBV6-6,.,TRBJ1-2
TGTGCCAGCAGCTCACAGGGGCGCAATGAGCAGTTCTTC,CASSSQGRNEQFF,TRBD1,TRBV13,many,TRBJ2-1
TGTGCCAGCAGTGGACAGGCGACGAACACCGGGGAGCTGTTTTTT,CASSGQATNTGELFF,.,TRBV2,.,TRBJ2-2
TGCAGCGTTGAAGCGTCACAGGGGGCGACCTTAAGAGAGCAGTACTTC,CSVEASQGATLREQYF,TRBD1,TRBV29-1,.,TRBJ2-7
TGCAGTGCTAGTCTAAGGAGGACTGCTACCTACGAGCAGTACTTC,CSASLRRTATYEQYF,.,TRBV20-1,.,TRBJ2-7
TGTGCCAGCAGCCAACTTAAGGGGATAGGGCCCCTTGAGCAGTTCTTC,CASSQLKGIGPLEQFF,.,TRBV3-1/TRBV3-2,.,TRBJ2-1
TGTGCCAGCAGCGTTTATACAGATACGCAGTATTTT,CASSVYTDTQYF,.,TRBV9,.,TRBJ2-3
TGCGCCAGCAGCCTGCGGGGTGACGATGGCTACACCTTC,CASSLRGDDGYTF,.,TRBV5-1,.,TRBJ1-2
TGTGCCAGCAGCCAAGCACTACTAGGAGGCACAGATACGCAGTATTTT,CASSQALLGGTDTQYF,.,TRBV14,few,TRBJ2-3
TGTGCCAGCAGCCCCCAGGGAGCGGGGGGGCTCGGGGAGCTGTTTTTT,CASSPQGAGGLGELFF,TRBD2,TRBV7-3,.,TRBJ2-2